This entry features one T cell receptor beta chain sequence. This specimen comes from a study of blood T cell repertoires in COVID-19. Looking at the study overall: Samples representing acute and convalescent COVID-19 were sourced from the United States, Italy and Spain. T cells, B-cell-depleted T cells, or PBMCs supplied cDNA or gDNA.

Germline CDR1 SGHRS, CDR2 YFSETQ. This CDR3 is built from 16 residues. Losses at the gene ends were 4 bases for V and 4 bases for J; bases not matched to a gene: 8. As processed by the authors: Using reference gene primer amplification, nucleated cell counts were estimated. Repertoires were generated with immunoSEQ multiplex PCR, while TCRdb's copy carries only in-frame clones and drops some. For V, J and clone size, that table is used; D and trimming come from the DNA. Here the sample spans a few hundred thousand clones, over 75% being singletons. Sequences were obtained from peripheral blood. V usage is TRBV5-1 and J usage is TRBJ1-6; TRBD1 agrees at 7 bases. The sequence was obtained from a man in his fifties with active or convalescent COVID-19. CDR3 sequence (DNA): TGCGCCAGCAGCCCGGGGGACAGTTCGTATAATTCACCCCTCCACTTT. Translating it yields CASSPGDSSYNSPLHF.